The rows below give T cell receptor beta chains drawn from one sample of a study of CD8 T cells in Susac syndrome. TCRdb fed the immunoSEQ multiplex PCR reads into MiXCR, producing one record per CDR3 protein. The sample has around 150,000 distinct CDR3 sequences, over 85% seen once. Sequences were obtained from CD8+ T cells from PBMCs. The receptor set was obtained from a human donor in good health. The CDR3 runs from the conserved cysteine through the conserved F or W.

v_call cdr3_aa
TRBV7-9 CASSIKRDSSYEQYF
TRBV20-1 CSAREAKGSNEQFF
TRBV7-9 CASSLGTVPYGYTF
TRBV27 CASSLRGGNYGYTF
TRBV27 CASSFGDGREQYF
TRBV27 CASSPLAGGPYEQYF
TRBV30 CAWSLASYNEQFF
TRBV12-5 CASALDLAGVNNEQFF
TRBV27 CASSRKAGTLPEAFF
TRBV6-2/TRBV6-3 CASSYSNPAQDNEQFF
TRBV7-2 CASSFSYKNEQFF
TRBV20-1 CSARKDRGGTEAFF
TRBV12-5 CASSRGSGREDEQFF
TRBV24-1 CATSDSGQPNQPQHF
TRBV27 CASSFWGTDGYTF
TRBV24-1 CATEDGNYGYTF
TRBV7-6 CASSLKYRNEQFF
TRBV11-2 CASSLRFGDTQYF
TRBV3-1 CASSRDSHNEQFF
TRBV2 CASSGGSGHYNEQFF
TRBV11-2 CASSFKTGELFF
TRBV9 CASSVEPAGGWADTQYF
TRBV4-3 CASSQDPTGPYGYTF
TRBV24-1 CATSEDTGGSSYEQYF
TRBV15 CATSTPPLAGNEQFF
TRBV27 CASRDRPYTGELFF
TRBV5-1 CASSEQGTGANVLTF
TRBV12-3/TRBV12-4 CASSHGLAGVSVADTQYF
TRBV20-1 CSARRTGLAGDEQYF
TRBV11-2 CASSPQVRLAKNIQYF
TRBV20-1 CSAPREVPTAYEQYF
TRBV7-2 CASSLGQGPTGELFF
TRBV29-1 CSVVGVTGELFF
TRBV5-4 CASSLKTPNPFHEQYF
TRBV29-1 CSVEDYQKGEETQYF
TRBV21-1 CASSKGGQVTYEQYF
TRBV6-4 CASSESPGMNTEAFF
TRBV30 CAWSVVRGYEQYF
TRBV19 CASSGGLAEQYF
TRBV20-1 CSAQLGLAGGPRADTQYF
TRBV9 CASSGSLTDTQYF
TRBV23-1 CASSQWDYSNQPQHF
TRBV20-1 CSAREGDNYGYTF
TRBV28 CASSSGFHNEQFF
TRBV12-3/TRBV12-4 CASTQTSQVNEQFF
TRBV28 CASSLGQGSSEQYF
TRBV29-1 CSVEETSGRYEQYF
TRBV7-9 CASSYERQPQHF
TRBV30 CAWSEPLGLAGYYEQYF
TRBV29-1 CSVILSSGYYEQYF